Included here is one T cell receptor beta chain sequence, with context. At one end the junction does not follow the germline gene, possibly because of a read error. Using unique molecular identifiers, the investigators prepared the TCRbeta library. TCRdb analysed the PCR reads with MiXCR anew, one entry per CDR3 protein. The table shows hundreds of thousands of distinct CDR3 sequences, with 10% to 15% occurring only once. This sample is part of a study of T-cell reconstitution after alpha-beta-depleted transplantation in children. The receptor was isolated from a male patient younger than 18 who had a stem cell transplant for acute myeloid leukemia, so the T cells may come from the graft donor. Sequenced material: PBMCs, mostly from graft donor cells, taken 360 days after TCRalphabeta/CD19-depleted stem cell transplant.

The CDR3, as DNA: TGTGCCAGCTCACCCCCGGAGCGGCGGGGAAACAAGGACTTC. Protein sequence: CASSPPERRGNKDF. The rearrangement uses TRBV18 and TRBJ2-7; D is perhaps TRBD2 (6 bases). Looked up from germline, CDR1 is KGHSH and CDR2 is LQKENI. The CDR3 runs to 14 residues.